This entry lists 30 T cell receptor beta chains sequenced from one sample in a study of T cells after yellow fever vaccination. TCRdb passed the 5' RACE reads through MiXCR, listing each CDR3 protein once. The table includes almost 600,000 distinct CDR3 sequences, roughly 12% detected once. Sequencing used PBMCs, obtained on the day of the yellow fever booster vaccination. These TCRs come from a man aged 25-40 years who received the YFV17D yellow fever vaccine.

This chain links TRBV6-1 with TRBJ2-2; 7 nucleotides agree with TRBD1. The germline V gene encodes CDR1 MNHNS and CDR2 SASEGT. J lost 0 bases, V lost 6 bases, and 1 base had no gene match. This CDR3 has 14 residues. In DNA form, the CDR3 reads TGTGCCAGCAGGGACAGGTCGAACACCGGGGAGCTGTTTTTT. Encoded protein: CASRDRSNTGELFF.

The V and J genes are TRBV6-1 and TRBJ2-3; 7 positions match TRBD1. The V gene end was trimmed by 6 bases and the J gene end by 10 bases; junction bases not matched to a gene: 10. Per the germline V gene, CDR1 is MNHNS and CDR2 is SASEGT. The CDR3 is 13 residues long. As DNA, the CDR3 is TGTGCCAGCAGCGGAAACACAGGGGTCCCGCAGTATTTT. It is translated as CASSGNTGVPQYF.

This chain connects TRBV7-2 to TRBJ2-3, with a possible D match to TRBD1 (5 bases). The CDR3 runs to 15 residues. Looked up from germline, CDR1 is SGHTA and CDR2 is FQGNSA. V was cut by 0 bases and J by 6 bases, with 13 bases left in between. In nucleotides, the CDR3 is TGTGCCAGCAGCTTAGCGCCTGGGGCCGGGGATACGCAGTATTTT. This encodes CASSLAPGAGDTQYF.

Only a few counts were recorded for this clonotype. This rearrangement joins TRBV18 to TRBJ2-4; 8 positions match TRBD2. The CDR3 consists of 14 residues. Germline CDR1 KGHSH, CDR2 LQKENI. V shed 6 bases and J 4 bases; nucleotides not matched to a gene: 5. CDR3 amino acids: CASSLAGMKNIQYF. The DNA of the CDR3 is TGTGCCAGCTCGCTAGCGGGTATGAAAAACATTCAGTACTTC.

This clonotype has only a few counts. This chain connects TRBV4-2 to TRBJ2-7, with D maybe TRBD1 (6 bases). The V end was cut by 5 bases, the J end by 6 bases, with 14 bases between. CDR3 length: 13 amino acids. Germline assignment: CDR1 LGHNA and CDR2 YNFKEQ. The CDR3 loop is CASSTHRVPEQYF. CDR3 nucleotides: TGTGCCAGCAGCACACACAGGGTTCCCGAGCAGTACTTC.

This clonotype was observed a handful of times. This rearrangement joins TRBV27 to TRBJ2-1; TRBD2 might be the D (5 bases). The CDR3 spans 15 residues. Per germline, CDR1 MNHEY and CDR2 SMNVEV (reference sequence). The ends were cut back, 8 bases at V and 7 bases at J, with 21 bases in the middle. The chain's CDR3 is CASAVLAGGWNEQFF. Written as DNA, the CDR3 is TGTGCCAGCGCCGTCTTGGCGGGCGGGTGGAATGAGCAGTTCTTC.

This clonotype was seen only a few times. This chain joins TRBV24-1 and TRBJ2-1; D gene uncertain. Germline V gene data show CDR1 as KGHDR and CDR2 as SFDVKD. The CDR3 runs 12 residues. The V end lost 3 bases, the J end lost 7 bases, and 6 bases lay between the germline ends. The CDR3 DNA follows: TGTGCCACCAGTGATGCCGGGAATGAGCAGTTCTTC. It specifies CATSDAGNEQFF.

This clonotype was counted a few times. The chain combines TRBV7-2 with TRBJ1-1; tentative D call: TRBD1 (6 bases). The V end was cut by 2 bases, the J end by 7 bases, with 14 bases between. The CDR3 contains 14 residues. CDR1 is SGHTA and CDR2 is FQGNSA in the germline V gene. The chain's CDR3 is CASSLNLWGLEAFF. The CDR3 bases are TGTGCCAGCAGCTTAAATCTCTGGGGGCTTGAAGCTTTCTTT.

The chain has TRBV6-2 or TRBV6-3 and TRBJ1-1; 8 nucleotides line up with TRBD1. V lost 4 bases, J lost 10 bases, and 5 bases stayed unmatched. CDR3 length: 12 amino acids. CDR1 is MNHEY and CDR2 is SVGEGT in the germline V gene. This CDR3 reads CASSSIDRGAFF. CDR3 DNA sequence: TGTGCCAGCAGTTCTATAGACAGGGGAGCTTTCTTT.

This clonotype was detected only a few times. The chain links TRBV6-1 to TRBJ2-5; weak D call: TRBD2 (6 bases). This CDR3 is 16 amino acids long. The germline V and J ends were trimmed by 4 bases and 4 bases, with 19 bases remaining between them. The V gene's germline CDR1 is MNHNS and CDR2 SASEGT. The CDR3: CASSAESSGFRETQYF. The DNA for the CDR3 is TGTGCCAGCAGTGCCGAGTCCAGCGGGTTCCGAGAGACCCAGTACTTC.

In its sample, this clonotype was seen a few times. The gene calls are TRBV27 and TRBJ2-1; 7 positions match TRBD2. The CDR3 loop spans 16 amino acids. The germline V gene encodes CDR1 MNHEY and CDR2 SMNVEV (reference sequence). Germline trimming cut 5 bases from V and 7 bases from J; bases unmatched to any gene: 14. CDR3 amino acids: CASSRGSGTIVNEQFF. In DNA, the CDR3 is TGTGCCAGCAGTCGGGGTTCCGGGACTATAGTAAATGAGCAGTTCTTC.

V gene TRBV20-1 combines with J gene TRBJ2-1, with TRBD2 matching 13 bases. This CDR3 has 16 residues. The germline gives CDR1 DFQATT, CDR2 SNEGSKA (reference sequence). Trimming at V came to 4 bases and at J to 7 bases, leaving 10 bases not matched to a gene. The CDR3: CSATVKGLAGVNEQFF. The CDR3, as DNA: TGCAGTGCTACAGTGAAAGGACTAGCGGGAGTTAATGAGCAGTTCTTC.

This clonotype was detected only a few times. V is TRBV2 and J is TRBJ2-1; 9 nucleotides align to TRBD2. CDR3 length: 18 amino acids. Germline trimming cut 7 bases from V and 1 base from J; bases unmatched to any gene: 14. The germline V gene has CDR1 SNHLY and CDR2 FYNNEI. The CDR3 here is CASTVEIAGVRSYNEQFF. CDR3 DNA: TGTGCCAGCACCGTCGAAATAGCGGGAGTGCGGTCCTACAATGAGCAGTTCTTC. The full variable domain, with the rest looked up from reference TRBV2 and TRBJ2-1, is EPEVTQTPSHQVTQMGQEVILRCVPISNHLYFYWYRQILGQKVEFLVSFYNNEISEKSEIFDDQFSVERPDGSNFTLKIRSTKLEDSAMYFCASTVEIAGVRSYNEQFFGPGTRLTVL.

This clonotype was seen a few times. The chain has TRBV7-3 and TRBJ2-2; the match to TRBD1 covers 10 bases. Germline CDR1 reads SGHTA; CDR2 reads FQGTGA. The CDR3 has 15 residues. The V segment lost 5 bases and the J segment 4 bases; nucleotides outside the gene matches: 4. The CDR3 DNA reads as TGTGCCAGCAGCCATGACAGGGGGCGCACCGGGGAGCTGTTTTTT. It yields the protein CASSHDRGRTGELFF.

This clonotype was counted between two and nine times. The chain couples TRBV5-6 to TRBJ1-2; D not certain. Germline V gene lookup returns CDR1 SGHDT and CDR2 YYEEEE. Trimming left V 5 bases short and J 4 bases short, with 12 bases between. The CDR3 runs 13 residues. CDR3 nucleotides: TGTGCCAGCAGGACGGCGCCCTCCTATGGCTACACCTTC. Translated, it gives CASRTAPSYGYTF.

This clonotype was counted at least ten times. The genes are TRBV5-5 and TRBJ1-5; a weak D match, TRBD1 (5 bases). Germline-derived CDR1 and CDR2 are SGHKS and YYEKEE (reference sequence). The CDR3 consists of 15 residues. The V gene lost 0 bases and the J gene lost 11 bases, with 18 bases spanning the gap. The CDR3 protein is CASSLGGGDRPAQHF. As DNA, the CDR3 is TGTGCCAGCAGCTTGGGTGGCGGGGACCGTCCAGCCCAGCATTTT.

The table lists this clonotype with many counts. This chain connects TRBV18 to TRBJ2-7, with TRBD1 matching 8 bases. The germline V gene has CDR1 KGHSH and CDR2 LQKENI. The V gene end was trimmed by 5 bases and the J gene end by 5 bases; junction bases not matched to a gene: 8. The CDR3 has 14 amino acids. The CDR3 DNA reads TGTGCCAGCTCAGAGAGCGACAGGGGCCACGAGCAGTACTTC. This translates into CASSESDRGHEQYF.

This clonotype has a handful of counts. The chain has TRBV25-1 and TRBJ2-7, with D perhaps TRBD2 (5 bases). CDR3 size: 14 residues. Per the germline V gene, CDR1 is MGHDK and CDR2 is SYGVNS. Between the trimmed V and J ends, which lost 7 bases and 6 bases, there was a span of 19 bases. CDR3 DNA sequence: TGTGCCAGCACCCGGACCCTAGTGGAGGTCGAGCAGTACTTC. Translating gives CASTRTLVEVEQYF.

The table lists this clonotype with a few counts. This chain uses TRBV5-1 with TRBJ1-1, with D perhaps matching TRBD1 (5 bases). Trimming pared 3 bases from V and 0 bases from J, leaving 15 bases between. Germline values: CDR1 SGHRS, CDR2 YFSETQ. The CDR3 runs 16 residues. The CDR3 DNA is TGCGCCAGCAGCTCGACATCTTTCAGGGTGAACACTGAAGCTTTCTTT. Its translation: CASSSTSFRVNTEAFF.

There are a few counts of this clonotype. The CDR3 reads CASSYSSSGSVTDTQYF. The DNA of the CDR3 is TGTGCCAGCAGTTACTCGAGCAGCGGGAGTGTGACAGATACGCAGTATTTT. The chain uses TRBV6-5 and TRBJ2-3; 8 bases map to TRBD2. Germline V gene data show CDR1 as MNHEY and CDR2 as SVGAGI. The CDR3 totals 17 residues. V shed 0 bases, J shed 3 bases, and the junction held 8 bases outside the gene matches.

The gene calls are TRBV9 and TRBJ2-6, with D unresolved. V gave up 4 bases and J gave up 0 bases, with 8 bases separating them. Germline V gives CDR1 SGDLS, CDR2 YYNGEE. There are 15 residues in the CDR3. CDR3 sequence reads: CASSQLGSGANVLTF. CDR3 DNA: TGTGCCAGCAGCCAGTTGGGCTCTGGGGCCAACGTCCTGACTTTC. The full variable domain, its missing parts supplied by reference TRBV9 and TRBJ2-6, is DSGVTQTPKHLITATGQRVTLRCSPRSGDLSVYWYQQSLDQGLQFLIQYYNGEERAKGNILERFSAQQFPDLHSELNLSSLELGDSALYFCASSQLGSGANVLTFGAGSRLTVL.

This clonotype occurred many times. The V and J genes are TRBV11-2 and TRBJ1-2; D ambiguous. The CDR3 covers 12 residues. Deletions cut 0 bases from V and 7 bases from J, with 6 bases between. CDR1 SGHAT and CDR2 FQNNGV come from the germline V gene. CDR3 amino acids: CASSLDRSGYTF. For the CDR3, the DNA is TGTGCCAGCAGCTTAGATAGGTCTGGCTACACCTTC.

The chain couples TRBV29-1 to TRBJ2-7; the D call may be TRBD1 or TRBD2 (6 bases each). Looked up from germline, CDR1 is SQVTM and CDR2 is ANQGSEA. V was trimmed by 3 bases and J by 7 bases, leaving 16 bases between them. This CDR3 contains 13 residues. The CDR3 sequence is CSVEGGGSIEQYF. The CDR3 bases are TGCAGCGTTGAGGGGGGCGGTTCAATTGAGCAGTACTTC.

V and J are TRBV5-1 and TRBJ2-3, with 10 bases aligning to TRBD2. This CDR3 is 17 amino acids long. Germline V gene data show CDR1 as SGHRS and CDR2 as YFSETQ. V was pared by 0 bases and J by 4 bases, with 8 bases of the junction left unmatched. The CDR3 is CASSLAALAGGADTQYF. The CDR3 DNA sequence: TGCGCCAGCAGCTTGGCCGCTTTAGCGGGAGGAGCAGATACGCAGTATTTT.

The chain combines TRBV12-3 or TRBV12-4 with TRBJ2-3, with D tentatively TRBD2 (6 bases). CDR3 length: 15 amino acids. V dropped 6 bases and J dropped 4 bases, with 17 bases sitting between them. The CDR3 nucleotides are TGTGCCAGCAGCCTTTTCGGGAGTCTATCAGATACGCAGTATTTT. Residues: CASSLFGSLSDTQYF.

The chain's CDR3 is CSASPGQGDTGELFF. The CDR3 DNA reads TGCAGTGCTAGTCCCGGACAGGGGGACACCGGGGAGCTGTTTTTT. V usage is TRBV20-1 and J usage is TRBJ2-2; 10 bases line up with TRBD1. The germline CDR1 and CDR2 sequences are DFQATT and SNEGSKA (reference sequence). Unmatched junction bases numbered 4, after V lost 3 bases and J lost 3 bases. This CDR3 has 15 amino acids.

The genes are TRBV20-1 and TRBJ2-7, with D perhaps TRBD2 (5 bases). This CDR3 region has 15 residues. Germline lookup yields CDR1 DFQATT and CDR2 SNEGSKA (reference sequence). Trimming left V 6 bases short and J 5 bases short, with 23 bases between. The CDR3 sequence is CSAFFPGKGRNEQYF. The CDR3 DNA sequence: TGCAGTGCCTTCTTCCCGGGAAAGGGTCGGAACGAGCAGTACTTC.

V and J are TRBV7-2 and TRBJ2-1; D unresolved. V was pared by 4 bases and J by 0 bases, with 10 bases between. Germline lookup yields CDR1 SGHTA and CDR2 FQGNSA. The CDR3 sequence is 15 residues long. This chain's CDR3 is CASSSQRGSYNEQFF. CDR3 coding DNA: TGTGCCAGCAGCTCCCAGCGAGGCTCCTACAATGAGCAGTTCTTC.

The CDR3 DNA reads as TGCAGTGCCCGACAGGGGGCGAACCAGCCCCAGCATTTT. Protein: CSARQGANQPQHF. V gene TRBV20-1 combines with J gene TRBJ1-5; TRBD1 aligns across 10 bases. CDR1 and CDR2 from the germline V gene are DFQATT and SNEGSKA (reference sequence). There are 13 residues in the CDR3. V lost 6 bases and J lost 7; bases outside the gene matches: 6.

The V gene is TRBV6-1, the J gene TRBJ1-5, with 7 nucleotides matching TRBD1. The V segment lost 8 bases and the J segment 4 bases; nucleotides outside the gene matches: 5. The germline V gene has CDR1 MNHNS and CDR2 SASEGT. This CDR3 contains 13 residues. CDR3 sequence: CASGTASNQPQHF. Written as DNA, the CDR3 is TGTGCCAGCGGGACAGCCTCTAATCAGCCCCAGCATTTT.